The 8 T cell receptor beta chains below come from one sample, sequenced in a study of blood T cell repertoires in COVID-19. Using immunoSEQ multiplex PCR, the repertoire was profiled, and TCRdb retains in-frame clones only, with some absent. Here the sample spans 200,000 or so clones, around 80% being singletons. Sequencing input: peripheral blood. The receptors come from a human donor in a cohort sampled during active COVID-19.

This chain links TRBV25-1 with TRBJ2-1; 7 bases agree with TRBD2. The CDR3 length is 11 residues. The germline CDR1 and CDR2 sequences are MGHDK and SYGVNS. The V and J ends lost 7 bases and 9 bases, in that order; junction bases with no gene match: 3. Here the CDR3 reads CASTGLVEQFF. DNA of the CDR3: TGTGCCAGCACTGGACTAGTTGAGCAGTTCTTC.

V usage is TRBV28 and J usage is TRBJ2-7; 12 bases map to TRBD1. CDR1 is MDHEN and CDR2 is SYDVKM in the germline V gene. This CDR3 region has 15 residues. V gave up 6 bases and J gave up 3 bases; unmatched junction bases: 6. CDR3 amino acids: CASRGGTGGNYEQYF. The CDR3 DNA is TGTGCCAGCAGGGGGGGGACAGGGGGCAACTACGAGCAGTACTTC.

This clone was seen a handful of times. The chain joins TRBV11-2 to TRBJ1-4; 7 positions match TRBD1. Germline V gene sequence: CDR1 SGHAT, CDR2 FQNNGV. Trimming took 3 bases from V and 8 from J; bases not matched to a gene: 9. This CDR3 is 15 amino acids long. CDR3 loop: CASSFKGGYGEKLFF. CDR3 bases: TGTGCCAGCAGCTTCAAAGGGGGCTACGGGGAAAAACTGTTTTTT.

The rearrangement links TRBV5-6 to TRBJ2-2, with D perhaps TRBD2 (6 bases). Trimming cost V 2 bases and J 6 bases, with 14 bases left between them. CDR1 and CDR2 from the germline V gene are SGHDT and YYEEEE. The CDR3 runs 15 residues. The chain's CDR3 is CASSFSLWGAGELFF. The CDR3 DNA is TGTGCCAGCAGCTTCTCATTGTGGGGGGCCGGGGAGCTGTTTTTT.

The sample holds one count of this clone. This may stem from a read error, because a much larger clone lies one nucleotide away. This rearrangement joins TRBV5-1 to TRBJ2-2; D might be TRBD1 (6 bases). V was pared by 4 bases and J by 0 bases, with 7 bases between. Germline values: CDR1 SGHRS, CDR2 YFSETQ. The CDR3 totals 14 residues. CDR3 nucleotide sequence: TGCGCCAGCAGCCGGACAGCGAACACCGGGGAGCTGTTTTTT. Translating it yields CASSRTANTGELFF.

V and J are TRBV19 and TRBJ2-1, with 7 bases that match TRBD2. J gave up 6 bases and V 5 bases, and 10 bases lay outside the gene matches. The CDR3 extends over 15 amino acids. CDR1 is LNHDA and CDR2 is SQIVND in the germline V gene (reference sequence). The CDR3 nucleotides read TGTGCCAGTAGTCAGGGACTTGGGGGGGGCAATGAGCAGTTCTTC. Encoded protein: CASSQGLGGGNEQFF. The full variable domain, rest sourced from reference TRBV19 and TRBJ2-1, is DGGITQSPKYLFRKEGQNVTLSCEQNLNHDAMYWYRQDPGQGLRLIYYSQIVNDFQKGDIAEGYSVSREKKESFPLTVTSAQKNPTAFYLCASSQGLGGGNEQFFGPGTRLTVL.

This clone was seen at least ten times. This chain links TRBV7-2 with TRBJ1-2; D possibly corresponds to TRBD1 (6 bases). The CDR3 contains 17 residues. Germline CDR1 reads SGHTA; CDR2 reads FQGNSA. The germline V and J ends were trimmed by 5 bases and 8 bases, with 27 bases remaining between them. The CDR3 sequence is CASSLGGRTDHRLGYTF. Written as DNA, the CDR3 is TGTGCCAGCAGCCTAGGCGGGCGGACAGACCACCGTCTGGGCTACACCTTC.

CDR3 protein: CASSLAGGYEQYF. In DNA form, the CDR3 reads TGTGCCAGCAGTTTGGCGGGTGGGTACGAGCAGTACTTC. The chain has TRBV7-9 and TRBJ2-7, with a tentative D call TRBD2 (5 bases). V was shortened by 6 bases and J by 4 bases, with 13 bases between the two germline ends. This CDR3 is 13 amino acids long. Germline V CDR1 and CDR2: SEHNR, FQNEAQ (reference sequence).